Presented here are 16 T cell receptor beta chains from one specimen sequenced in a study of Graves' ophthalmopathy and Graves' hyperthyroidism. RNA transcripts provided the template for amplifying TCR beta CDR3 regions. HTBI primers were employed in first-round RT-PCR, then a second-round multiplex PCR followed. MiXCR, run by TCRdb on the multiplex PCR reads, gives a single entry per CDR3 protein. The sample includes roughly 410,000 distinct CDR3 sequences, about 16% of them seen just once. Sequenced sample: peripheral blood. These receptors originate from a woman between 18 and 29 years old with stable Graves' hyperthyroidism.

This clonotype came up many times. This rearrangement joins TRBV5-5 to TRBJ1-2, with D uncertain. CDR3 length: 14 residues. Trimming took 2 bases from V and 4 from J, leaving 12 bases between them. Germline lookup yields CDR1 SGHKS and CDR2 YYEKEE (reference sequence). DNA for the CDR3: TGTGCCAGCAGCTTACCTTTGAGGGCCTATGGCTACACCTTC. Protein product: CASSLPLRAYGYTF.

This clonotype was detected a few times. J is TRBJ1-1 and V is TRBV18, with D unresolved. The CDR3 runs 13 residues. Looked up from germline, CDR1 is KGHSH and CDR2 is LQKENI. V was cut by 2 bases and J by 5 bases, with 9 bases left in between. The CDR3 sequence is CASSPGLQTEAFF. The CDR3 coding sequence is TGTGCCAGCTCACCAGGGCTACAAACTGAAGCTTTCTTT.

V usage is TRBV2 and J usage is TRBJ2-5; a possible D gene is TRBD2 (5 bases). The germline V gene has CDR1 SNHLY and CDR2 FYNNEI. The CDR3 runs to 14 residues. Trimming removed 4 bases from V and 5 bases from J, with 14 bases in between. CDR3 in amino acids: CASSVLAPGETQYF. The CDR3 DNA sequence: TGTGCCAGCAGTGTTTTAGCCCCGGGGGAGACCCAGTACTTC. The variable domain in full, with the rest retrieved from reference TRBV2 and TRBJ2-5, is EPEVTQTPSHQVTQMGQEVILRCVPISNHLYFYWYRQILGQKVEFLVSFYNNEISEKSEIFDDQFSVERPDGSNFTLKIRSTKLEDSAMYFCASSVLAPGETQYFGPGTRLLVL.

In its sample, this clonotype was seen many times. The V and J genes are TRBV7-2 and TRBJ1-1, with D possibly matching TRBD1 (5 bases). V was shortened by 5 bases and J by 1 base, with 14 bases between the two germline ends. CDR1 and CDR2 (germline): SGHTA, FQGNSA. The CDR3 loop spans 15 amino acids. The CDR3: CASSRRDGPNTEAFF. The CDR3 region has the DNA TGTGCCAGCAGCCGACGGGACGGGCCGAACACTGAAGCTTTCTTT.

This clonotype showed up many times. The J gene is TRBJ1-1, the V gene TRBV5-1, with unresolved D. The CDR3 contains 14 residues. CDR1 is SGHRS and CDR2 is YFSETQ in the germline V gene. Trimming stripped 3 bases from V and 1 base from J, with 10 bases between. This CDR3 reads CASSSGSTNTEAFF. CDR3 bases: TGCGCCAGCAGCTCCGGGTCCACGAACACTGAAGCTTTCTTT.

Many counts were recorded for this clonotype. The chain uses TRBV6-1 and TRBJ2-4, with 11 bases identical to TRBD1. Trimming took 0 bases from V and 0 from J; bases not matched to a gene: 4. Germline V lookup: CDR1 MNHNS, CDR2 SASEGT. The CDR3 consists of 18 residues. The CDR3 loop is CASSEAGTGGLAKNIQYF. CDR3 DNA: TGTGCCAGCAGTGAAGCTGGGACAGGGGGACTAGCCAAAAACATTCAGTACTTC.

This clonotype showed up many times. The chain employs TRBV19 and TRBJ1-5, with 7 bases fitting TRBD1. Germline V CDR1 and CDR2: LNHDA, SQIVND (reference sequence). With 4 bases clipped from V and 0 bases from J, the junction kept 18 bases outside the gene matches. The CDR3 consists of 20 residues. The CDR3 coding sequence is TGTGCCAGTAGTAAACATACGAAGAACTACAGGGGATATAGCAATCAGCCCCAGCATTTT. It codes for CASSKHTKNYRGYSNQPQHF. The variable domain in full, with the rest retrieved from reference TRBV19 and TRBJ1-5, is DGGITQSPKYLFRKEGQNVTLSCEQNLNHDAMYWYRQDPGQGLRLIYYSQIVNDFQKGDIAEGYSVSREKKESFPLTVTSAQKNPTAFYLCASSKHTKNYRGYSNQPQHFGDGTRLSIL.

The CDR3 DNA follows: TGCGCCAGCAGCCAAGATTGGAGCAGGGTTAGCAATCAGCCCCAGCATTTT. Protein sequence: CASSQDWSRVSNQPQHF. The chain uses TRBV4-1 and TRBJ1-5, with D possibly matching TRBD1 (5 bases). The CDR3 consists of 17 residues. V was shortened by 0 bases and J by 0 bases, with 12 bases between the two germline ends. Germline V gene sequence: CDR1 MGHRA, CDR2 YSYEKL.

This clonotype was seen repeatedly, ten times or more. The rearrangement joins TRBV12-3 or TRBV12-4 to TRBJ2-7; 8 positions match TRBD1. The CDR3 contains 14 residues. Trimming removed 6 bases from V and 3 bases from J; junction bases left unmatched: 7. CDR3 DNA sequence: TGTGCCAGCAGCCCTACGGACAGGGTCTACGAGCAGTACTTC. It is translated as CASSPTDRVYEQYF.

This clonotype was recorded at least ten times. V usage is TRBV29-1 and J usage is TRBJ1-3; D not certain. V was shortened by 4 bases and J by 3 bases, with 13 bases between the two germline ends. Germline V lookup: CDR1 SQVTM, CDR2 ANQGSEA. There are 14 residues in the CDR3. The CDR3 loop reads CSVGTEGYGNTIYF. The CDR3 DNA follows: TGCAGCGTTGGTACTGAGGGCTATGGAAACACCATATATTTT.

A remark on this clonotype: Relative to the germline gene, one junction end is altered; a read error may explain this. The chain uses TRBV6-5 and TRBJ1-1; no reliable D call. The CDR3 loop spans 12 amino acids. CDR1 MNHEY and CDR2 SVGAGI come from the germline V gene. DNA for the CDR3: TGTGCCAGCAGTTTCTTGGGGTCTGATGCTTTCTTT. It specifies CASSFLGSDAFF.

This clonotype turned up a few times. The chain uses TRBV6-1 and TRBJ2-7; possible D gene TRBD1, 6 bases. Germline CDR1 reads MNHNS; CDR2 reads SASEGT. This CDR3 region has 15 residues. The ends were cut back, 3 bases at V and 3 bases at J, with 15 bases in the middle. CDR3 nucleotide sequence: TGTGCCAGCAGTGATAATTGGGACACATACTACGAGCAGTACTTC. This encodes CASSDNWDTYYEQYF.

As DNA, the CDR3 is TGCGCCAGCACCCCGGGACAGAACACTGAAGCTTTCTTT. It specifies CASTPGQNTEAFF. The genes are TRBV5-1 and TRBJ1-1, with D perhaps matching TRBD1 (6 bases). CDR3 size: 13 residues. CDR1 and CDR2 (germline): SGHRS, YFSETQ. V was shortened by 6 bases and J by 1 base, with 10 bases between the two germline ends.

This clonotype was recorded many times. The V and J genes are TRBV27 and TRBJ1-2; 7 positions agree with TRBD1. Germline assignment: CDR1 MNHEY and CDR2 SMNVEV (reference sequence). V shed 5 bases and J 4 bases; nucleotides not matched to a gene: 10. The CDR3 extends over 15 amino acids. The CDR3 region has the DNA TGTGCCAGCAGTCCCCCCGACAGGGCAGGCTATGGCTACACCTTC. Protein: CASSPPDRAGYGYTF.

This clonotype was counted at least ten times. The genes are TRBV7-6 and TRBJ2-7; D unresolved. V shed 1 base and J shed 0 bases, with 7 bases lying between them. Looked up from germline, CDR1 is SGHVS and CDR2 is FNYEAQ. The CDR3 sequence is 14 residues long. The CDR3 DNA is TGTGCCAGCAGCTTAGGCCAGATCTCCTACGAGCAGTACTTC. Residues: CASSLGQISYEQYF.

This clonotype was counted at least ten times. The chain couples TRBV14 to TRBJ2-7; D is ambiguous. Trimming shortened V by 0 bases and J by 4 bases, and 10 bases separated the two germline ends. Looked up from germline, CDR1 is SGHDN and CDR2 is FVKESK. CDR3 length: 14 residues. The CDR3 DNA reads TGTGCCAGCAGCCAAGACCGGATGGCGTACGAGCAGTACTTC. Its protein is CASSQDRMAYEQYF.